Sequencing of this TCR beta chain was carried out in a study of shared clonotypes between healthy human individuals. The V end lost 2 bases, the J end lost 4 bases, and 11 bases lay between the germline ends. CDR1 SNHLY and CDR2 FYNNEI come from the germline V gene. The CDR3 is made up of 15 amino acids. The table came from immunoSEQ multiplex PCR; TCRdb's copy has only in-frame clones and leaves some out. The table shows under 1,900,000 clones, with about 98.5% occurring only once. The sequence was obtained from a man aged 25 to 40 in good health. The rearrangement uses TRBV2 and TRBJ2-2; tentative D call: TRBD1 (6 bases). Source material: naive CD4+ T cells sorted from blood. As for subset: CD45RA+ positively selected. CDR3 sequence reads: CASSELNRVTGELFF. The DNA for the CDR3 is TGTGCCAGCAGTGAACTAAACAGGGTCACCGGGGAGCTGTTTTTT.